A selection of T cell receptor beta chains follows, all from one sample in a study of cytomegalovirus exposure and HLA in healthy donors. Only in-frame clones appear in the TCRdb table, and some are missing; sequencing was by immunoSEQ multiplex PCR. The sample carries 65,000 to 100,000 clones, roughly 73% recorded once. The sequencing sample was made of PBMCs. The source of these receptors is a man between 40 and 49 years old in good health and CMV-seronegative. The CDR3 runs from the conserved cysteine through the conserved F or W. D genes are given only for firm matches. Expanded clones are given a class, and other clones once, few, many or no size at all.

V	size	D	J	DNA	CDR3
TRBV4-2	-	-	TRBJ2-7	TGTGCCAGCAGCCAAGATAGGGACAACGAGCAGTACTTC	CASSQDRDNEQYF
TRBV19	-	TRBD2	TRBJ2-1	TGTGCCAGTAGTGCTAGCGGGGGGTCCTACAATGAGCAGTTCTTC	CASSASGGSYNEQFF
TRBV4-2	-	TRBD2	TRBJ2-1	TGTGCCAGCAGCGGACTTCCAGGAGTCGGGCTAGCGGGGAGCTACAATGAGCAGTTCTTC	CASSGLPGVGLAGSYNEQFF
TRBV7-6	-	-	TRBJ1-3	TGTGCCAGCAGCTCCACTCAGGGTAGAACTGGAAACACCATATATTTT	CASSSTQGRTGNTIYF
TRBV19	few	-	TRBJ1-1	TGTGCCAGTAGTATTAACGGGAACACTGAAGCTTTCTTT	CASSINGNTEAFF
TRBV27	-	TRBD2	TRBJ2-7	TGTGCCAGCAGTTTTCTGATGACTAGCGGGCGCTTAGAGCAGTACTTC	CASSFLMTSGRLEQYF
TRBV7-9	-	-	TRBJ2-7	TGTGCCAGCAGCTTAGCTCGGGATAATTACGAGCAGTACTTC	CASSLARDNYEQYF
TRBV7-9	-	-	TRBJ1-4	TGTGCCAGCAGCTCAACAGCCTTCAATGAAAAACTGTTTTTT	CASSSTAFNEKLFF
TRBV11-2	-	TRBD1	TRBJ2-7	TGTGCCAGCAGGTCCCGGGACAGACCTACCTACGAGCAGTACTTC	CASRSRDRPTYEQYF
TRBV11-3	-	-	TRBJ2-6	TGTGCCAGCAGCTCAAAGAGCGCAGGGGCTGGGGCCAACGTCCTGACTTTC	CASSSKSAGAGANVLTF
TRBV5-1	-	-	TRBJ1-4	TGCGCCAGCAGCTTGAACTCGTTGGAACTGTTTTTT	CASSLNSLELFF
TRBV7-2	-	TRBD1	TRBJ2-7	TGTGCCAGCAGCTTCAACAGGGGGCGATCCTACGAGCAGTACTTC	CASSFNRGRSYEQYF
TRBV28	-	TRBD1	TRBJ1-5	TGTGCCAGCAGCGGGACAGTCACTCAGCCCCAGCATTTT	CASSGTVTQPQHF
TRBV13	-	-	TRBJ1-2	TGTGCCAGCAGCTTAGGTCCGGTGAACTATGGCTACACCTTC	CASSLGPVNYGYTF
TRBV4-2	-	-	TRBJ1-1	TGTGCCAGCAGCCCCCAGGATGAGGGGGGGAGGGAAGCTTTCTTT	CASSPQDEGGREAFF
TRBV7-8	-	TRBD1	TRBJ1-1	TGTGCCAGCAGCTTATACAGGGGGGACGACACTGAAGCTTTCTTT	CASSLYRGDDTEAFF
TRBV28	-	-	TRBJ1-5	TGTGCCAGCAGTTCCCCCACGACAGGATATAGCAATCAGCCCCAGCATTTT	CASSSPTTGYSNQPQHF
TRBV29-1	-	-	TRBJ1-5	TGCAGCGTTGGAACGTCGGGTACTCAGCCCCAGCATTTT	CSVGTSGTQPQHF
TRBV25-1	-	-	TRBJ1-1	TGTGCCAGCAACGGCCAGGGCAACGCGAACACTGAAGCTTTCTTT	CASNGQGNANTEAFF
TRBV30	-	-	TRBJ2-7	TGTGCCTGGACCGGACAGCTAAACGAGCAGTACTTC	CAWTGQLNEQYF